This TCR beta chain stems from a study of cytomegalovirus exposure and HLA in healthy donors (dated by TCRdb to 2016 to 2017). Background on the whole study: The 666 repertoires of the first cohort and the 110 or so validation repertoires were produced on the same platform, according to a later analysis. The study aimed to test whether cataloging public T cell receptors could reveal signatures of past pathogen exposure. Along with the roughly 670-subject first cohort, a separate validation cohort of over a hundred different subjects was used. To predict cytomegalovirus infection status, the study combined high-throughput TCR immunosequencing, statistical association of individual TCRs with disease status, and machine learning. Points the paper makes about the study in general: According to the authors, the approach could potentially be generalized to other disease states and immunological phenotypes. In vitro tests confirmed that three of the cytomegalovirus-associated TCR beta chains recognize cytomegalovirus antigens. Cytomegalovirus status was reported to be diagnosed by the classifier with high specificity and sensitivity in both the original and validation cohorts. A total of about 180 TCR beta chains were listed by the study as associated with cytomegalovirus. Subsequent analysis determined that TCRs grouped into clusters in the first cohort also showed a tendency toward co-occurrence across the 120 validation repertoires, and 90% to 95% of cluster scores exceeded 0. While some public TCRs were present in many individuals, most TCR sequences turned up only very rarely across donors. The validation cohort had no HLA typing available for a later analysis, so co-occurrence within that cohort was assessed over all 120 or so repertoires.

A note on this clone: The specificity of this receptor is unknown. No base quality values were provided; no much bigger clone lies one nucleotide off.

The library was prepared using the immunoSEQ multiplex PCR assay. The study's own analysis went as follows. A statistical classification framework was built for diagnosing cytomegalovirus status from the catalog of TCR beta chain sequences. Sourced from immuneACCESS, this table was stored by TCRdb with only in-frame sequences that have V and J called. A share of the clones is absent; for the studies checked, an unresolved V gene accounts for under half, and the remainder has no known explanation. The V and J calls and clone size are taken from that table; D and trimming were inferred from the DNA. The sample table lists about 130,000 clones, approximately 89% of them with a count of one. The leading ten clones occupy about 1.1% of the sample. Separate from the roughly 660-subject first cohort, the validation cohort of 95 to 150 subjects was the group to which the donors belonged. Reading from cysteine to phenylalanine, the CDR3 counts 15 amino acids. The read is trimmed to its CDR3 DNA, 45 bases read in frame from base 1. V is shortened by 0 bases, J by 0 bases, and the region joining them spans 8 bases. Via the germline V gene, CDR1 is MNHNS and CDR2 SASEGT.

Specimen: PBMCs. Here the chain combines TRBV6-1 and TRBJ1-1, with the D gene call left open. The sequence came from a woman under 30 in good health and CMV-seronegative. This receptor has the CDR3 CASSEAAVMNTEAFF. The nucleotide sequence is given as TGTGCCAGCAGTGAAGCGGCGGTCATGAACACTGAAGCTTTCTTT.